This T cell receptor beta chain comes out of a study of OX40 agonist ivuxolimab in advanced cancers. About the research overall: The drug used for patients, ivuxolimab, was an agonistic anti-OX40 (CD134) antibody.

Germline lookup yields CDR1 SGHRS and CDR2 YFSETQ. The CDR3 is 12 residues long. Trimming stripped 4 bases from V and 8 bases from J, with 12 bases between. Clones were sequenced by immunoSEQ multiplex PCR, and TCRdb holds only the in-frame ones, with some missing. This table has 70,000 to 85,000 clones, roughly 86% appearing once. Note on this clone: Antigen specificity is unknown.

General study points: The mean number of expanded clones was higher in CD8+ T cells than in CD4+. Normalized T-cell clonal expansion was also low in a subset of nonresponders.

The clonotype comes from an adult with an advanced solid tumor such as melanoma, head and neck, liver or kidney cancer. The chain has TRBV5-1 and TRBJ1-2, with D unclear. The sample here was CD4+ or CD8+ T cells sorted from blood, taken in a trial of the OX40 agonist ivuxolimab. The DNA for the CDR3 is TGCGCCAGCAGCGACCTGCGATCCGGCTACACCTTC. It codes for CASSDLRSGYTF.